The 4 T cell receptor beta chains reported below all come from one sample, sequenced in a study of T cell repertoires in cytomegalovirus infection. In TCRdb, the reads were re-called with MiXCR into one record per CDR3 protein. Here the sample spans about 360,000 distinct CDR3 sequences, 15% to 20% being singletons. Sequenced input: PBMCs. The receptors here all came from a human donor in good health (CMV status not recorded). Some clones in this sample may be carry-over from other donors' samples.

The V and J genes are TRBV3-1 and TRBJ1-1, with D possibly TRBD1 on 5 matching bases. The CDR3 extends over 14 amino acids. Germline V gene data show CDR1 as LGHDT and CDR2 as YNNKEL (reference sequence). The ends were cut back, 1 base at V and 5 bases at J, with 11 bases in the middle. CDR3 in amino acids: CASSQAGRGTEAFF. CDR3 sequence (DNA): TGTGCCAGCAGCCAAGCCGGTCGGGGGACTGAAGCTTTCTTT.

The chain couples TRBV20-1 to TRBJ1-3, with 7 bases identical to TRBD1. J lost 4 bases, V lost 3 bases, and 3 bases had no gene match. The CDR3 contains 13 residues. The germline V gene encodes CDR1 DFQATT and CDR2 SNEGSKA (reference sequence). CDR3 residues: CSARTGRGNTIYF. The CDR3 DNA reads TGCAGTGCTAGGACAGGGAGAGGAAACACCATATATTTT.

About this clonotype: A single base separates this from a much larger clone, so it may be a read error. The J gene is TRBJ1-5, the V gene TRBV12-3 or TRBV12-4, with a weak D call TRBD1 (5 bases). Trimming stripped 2 bases from V and 4 bases from J, with 12 bases between. The CDR3 length is 15 residues. CDR3 loop: CASSLRSGPNQPQHF. CDR3 nucleotide sequence: TGTGCCAGCAGTTTACGGTCAGGGCCGAATCAGCCCCAGCATTTT.

This clonotype has at least ten counts. The rearrangement joins TRBV24-1 to TRBJ2-3, with 15 bases lining up with TRBD2. Looked up from germline, CDR1 is KGHDR and CDR2 is SFDVKD. V lost 6 bases to trimming and J lost 6 bases; unmatched junction nucleotides: 9. The CDR3 is made up of 17 amino acids. Here the CDR3 reads CATSSLGLAGGWDTQYF. CDR3 bases: TGTGCCACCAGTTCCCTCGGACTAGCGGGGGGGTGGGATACGCAGTATTTT.